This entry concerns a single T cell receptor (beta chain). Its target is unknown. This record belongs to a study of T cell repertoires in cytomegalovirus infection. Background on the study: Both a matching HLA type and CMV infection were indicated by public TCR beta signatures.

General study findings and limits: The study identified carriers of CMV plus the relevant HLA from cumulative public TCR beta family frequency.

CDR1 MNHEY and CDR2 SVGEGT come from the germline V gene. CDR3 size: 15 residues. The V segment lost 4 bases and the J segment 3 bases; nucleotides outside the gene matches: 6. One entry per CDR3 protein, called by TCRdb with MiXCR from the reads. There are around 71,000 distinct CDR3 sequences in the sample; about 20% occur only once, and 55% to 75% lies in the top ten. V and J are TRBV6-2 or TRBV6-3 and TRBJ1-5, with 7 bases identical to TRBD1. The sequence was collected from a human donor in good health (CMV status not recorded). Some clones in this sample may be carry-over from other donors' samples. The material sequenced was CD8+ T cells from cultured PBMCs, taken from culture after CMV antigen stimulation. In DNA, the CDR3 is TGTGCCAGCAGTTTACAGGGGACCTTCAATCAGCCCCAGCATTTT. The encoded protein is CASSLQGTFNQPQHF.